This is a list of T cell receptor beta chains from one sample in a study of blood T cell repertoires in COVID-19. Sequencing used immunoSEQ multiplex PCR; TCRdb keeps in-frame clones, though not all of them. This sample yields almost 95,000 clones, of which 70% to 90% are seen a single time; approximately 16% belongs to the top ten. The sequenced sample was peripheral blood. The receptors stem from a woman in her sixties or seventies with COVID-19, enrolled during active disease. Both conserved end residues are part of each CDR3. Each record gives: CDR3 length, clone size, D gene, J gene, V gene, CDR3 protein, CDR3 DNA. The D gene is left open where the match is weak. Clone size is not always given. Where it is, it says once, few, many or a class for expanded clones.

cdr3_length: 17; clone_size: .; d_call: .; j_call: TRBJ1-4; v_call: TRBV13; cdr3_aa: CASSLGDMAATNEKLFF; cdr3_nt: TGTGCCAGCAGCTTAGGCGACATGGCCGCAACTAATGAAAAACTGTTTTTT
cdr3_length: 15; clone_size: once; d_call: .; j_call: TRBJ2-4; v_call: TRBV15; cdr3_aa: CATSGGTAGKNIQYF; cdr3_nt: TGTGCCACCAGCGGAGGGACAGCCGGCAAAAACATTCAGTACTTC
cdr3_length: 15; clone_size: .; d_call: TRBD2; j_call: TRBJ2-1; v_call: TRBV30; cdr3_aa: CAWNPASGGNNEQFF; cdr3_nt: TGTGCCTGGAACCCAGCTAGCGGGGGGAACAATGAGCAGTTCTTC
cdr3_length: 14; clone_size: .; d_call: .; j_call: TRBJ2-7; v_call: TRBV10-1; cdr3_aa: CASSDGSGTYEQYF; cdr3_nt: TGCGCCAGCAGTGATGGGTCAGGAACCTACGAGCAGTACTTC
cdr3_length: 17; clone_size: .; d_call: .; j_call: TRBJ1-2; v_call: TRBV9; cdr3_aa: CASSEDGARPWGYGYTF; cdr3_nt: TGTGCCAGCAGCGAGGATGGGGCCAGACCGTGGGGCTATGGCTACACCTTC
cdr3_length: 15; clone_size: once; d_call: TRBD1; j_call: TRBJ2-1; v_call: TRBV7-9; cdr3_aa: CASRRQGEKDNEQFF; cdr3_nt: TGTGCCAGCAGGAGACAGGGGGAAAAGGACAATGAGCAGTTCTTC
cdr3_length: 17; clone_size: .; d_call: .; j_call: TRBJ1-6; v_call: TRBV7-9; cdr3_aa: CASSAMALVSYNSPLHF; cdr3_nt: TGTGCCAGCAGCGCTATGGCTCTAGTATCCTATAATTCACCCCTCCACTTT
cdr3_length: 16; clone_size: .; d_call: TRBD1; j_call: TRBJ2-7; v_call: TRBV27; cdr3_aa: CASSLYKGTGSYEQYF; cdr3_nt: TGTGCCAGCAGTTTATACAAGGGGACAGGGTCTTACGAGCAGTACTTC
cdr3_length: 13; clone_size: few; d_call: TRBD1; j_call: TRBJ1-2; v_call: TRBV12-3/TRBV12-4; cdr3_aa: CASSPQGAGGYTF; cdr3_nt: TGTGCCAGCAGCCCACAGGGGGCGGGTGGCTACACCTTC
cdr3_length: 20; clone_size: few; d_call: .; j_call: TRBJ1-1; v_call: TRBV5-1; cdr3_aa: CASSPDYYRSRARSNTEAFF; cdr3_nt: TGCGCCAGCAGCCCGGACTATTACAGGTCCCGCGCCCGTTCGAACACTGAAGCTTTCTTT
cdr3_length: 14; clone_size: .; d_call: .; j_call: TRBJ2-2; v_call: TRBV27; cdr3_aa: CASSPGQNTGELFF; cdr3_nt: TGTGCCAGCAGCCCCGGACAGAACACCGGGGAGCTGTTTTTT
cdr3_length: 13; clone_size: .; d_call: .; j_call: TRBJ2-7; v_call: TRBV7-6; cdr3_aa: CASSSVGDSEQYF; cdr3_nt: TGTGCCAGCAGTTCTGTAGGGGATTCGGAGCAGTACTTC
cdr3_length: 17; clone_size: .; d_call: TRBD2; j_call: TRBJ2-1; v_call: TRBV7-9; cdr3_aa: CASSPLAGRGSYNEQFF; cdr3_nt: TGTGCCAGCAGCCCACTAGCGGGGAGAGGCTCCTACAATGAGCAGTTCTTC
cdr3_length: 12; clone_size: .; d_call: .; j_call: TRBJ1-2; v_call: TRBV7-2; cdr3_aa: CASSFGKYGYTF; cdr3_nt: TGTGCCAGCAGCTTCGGGAAATATGGCTACACCTTC
cdr3_length: 14; clone_size: .; d_call: TRBD1; j_call: TRBJ2-7; v_call: TRBV7-2; cdr3_aa: CASSFTGGSYEQYF; cdr3_nt: TGTGCCAGCAGCTTCACAGGGGGCTCCTACGAGCAGTACTTC
cdr3_length: 13; clone_size: .; d_call: .; j_call: TRBJ1-1; v_call: TRBV25-1; cdr3_aa: CASRLRESTEAFF; cdr3_nt: TGTGCCAGCAGACTCCGGGAGAGCACTGAAGCTTTCTTT
cdr3_length: 14; clone_size: once; d_call: .; j_call: TRBJ1-3; v_call: TRBV11-2; cdr3_aa: CASSHAAAGNTIYF; cdr3_nt: TGTGCCAGCAGCCATGCGGCGGCTGGAAACACCATATATTTT
cdr3_length: 13; clone_size: .; d_call: .; j_call: TRBJ2-7; v_call: TRBV30; cdr3_aa: CAWRSRGTYEQYF; cdr3_nt: TGTGCCTGGAGATCTAGGGGGACCTACGAGCAGTACTTC
cdr3_length: 16; clone_size: .; d_call: .; j_call: TRBJ1-5; v_call: TRBV24-1; cdr3_aa: CATSDPRRGSNQPQHF; cdr3_nt: TGTGCCACCAGTGACCCCCGAAGGGGTAGCAATCAGCCCCAGCATTTT
cdr3_length: 15; clone_size: .; d_call: .; j_call: TRBJ1-5; v_call: TRBV6-6; cdr3_aa: CASRPGQHSNQPQHF; cdr3_nt: TGTGCCAGCAGGCCAGGACAGCATAGCAATCAGCCCCAGCATTTT
cdr3_length: 13; clone_size: .; d_call: .; j_call: TRBJ1-1; v_call: TRBV6-2/TRBV6-3; cdr3_aa: CASSRGRDTEAFF; cdr3_nt: TGTGCCAGCAGCCGGGGGCGGGACACTGAAGCTTTCTTT
cdr3_length: 14; clone_size: .; d_call: TRBD1; j_call: TRBJ2-2; v_call: TRBV10-1; cdr3_aa: CASSAGQGAGELFF; cdr3_nt: TGCGCCAGCAGTGCGGGACAGGGGGCCGGGGAGCTGTTTTTT
cdr3_length: 15; clone_size: .; d_call: .; j_call: TRBJ1-5; v_call: TRBV9; cdr3_aa: CASSVSGDSNQPQHF; cdr3_nt: TGTGCCAGCAGCGTTTCGGGGGATAGCAATCAGCCCCAGCATTTT
cdr3_length: 13; clone_size: .; d_call: .; j_call: TRBJ1-5; v_call: TRBV9; cdr3_aa: CASSVDINQPQHF; cdr3_nt: TGTGCCAGCAGCGTCGACATAAATCAGCCCCAGCATTTT
cdr3_length: 13; clone_size: .; d_call: TRBD1; j_call: TRBJ1-2; v_call: TRBV3-1/TRBV3-2; cdr3_aa: CASSQGQGSGYTF; cdr3_nt: TGTGCCAGCAGCCAAGGACAGGGTAGTGGCTACACCTTC
cdr3_length: 16; clone_size: .; d_call: .; j_call: TRBJ2-7; v_call: TRBV6-5; cdr3_aa: CASSYYPGHRPYEQYF; cdr3_nt: TGTGCCAGCAGTTATTACCCGGGACACCGACCCTACGAGCAGTACTTC
cdr3_length: 14; clone_size: .; d_call: TRBD2; j_call: TRBJ2-3; v_call: TRBV27; cdr3_aa: CASSLGGAADTQYF; cdr3_nt: TGTGCCAGCAGTCTCGGGGGGGCTGCAGATACGCAGTATTTT
cdr3_length: 15; clone_size: .; d_call: .; j_call: TRBJ1-5; v_call: TRBV6-6; cdr3_aa: CASSPSRDSNQPQHF; cdr3_nt: TGTGCCAGCAGTCCCAGTCGGGATAGCAATCAGCCCCAGCATTTT
cdr3_length: 11; clone_size: .; d_call: .; j_call: TRBJ2-3; v_call: TRBV12-3/TRBV12-4; cdr3_aa: CASSQRDTQYF; cdr3_nt: TGTGCCAGCAGTCAGCGAGATACGCAGTATTTT
cdr3_length: 14; clone_size: .; d_call: .; j_call: TRBJ1-5; v_call: TRBV6-1; cdr3_aa: CASSEVWASQPQHF; cdr3_nt: TGTGCCAGCAGTGAAGTCTGGGCCAGCCAGCCCCAGCATTTT
cdr3_length: 13; clone_size: once; d_call: TRBD1; j_call: TRBJ1-2; v_call: TRBV4-1; cdr3_aa: CASSKGQLYGYTF; cdr3_nt: TGCGCCAGCAGCAAGGGACAGCTCTATGGCTACACCTTC
cdr3_length: 14; clone_size: .; d_call: TRBD1; j_call: TRBJ1-2; v_call: TRBV24-1; cdr3_aa: CATSDPDRTYGYTF; cdr3_nt: TGTGCCACTAGTGACCCGGACAGGACATATGGCTACACCTTC
cdr3_length: 15; clone_size: .; d_call: .; j_call: TRBJ2-6; v_call: TRBV7-9; cdr3_aa: CASSLAEAGANVLTF; cdr3_nt: TGTGCCAGCAGCTTAGCGGAGGCTGGGGCCAACGTCCTGACTTTC
cdr3_length: 15; clone_size: .; d_call: .; j_call: TRBJ2-7; v_call: TRBV12-5; cdr3_aa: CASGLVTSGAYEQYF; cdr3_nt: TGTGCTAGTGGTTTGGTAACCTCCGGGGCCTACGAGCAGTACTTC
cdr3_length: 15; clone_size: .; d_call: .; j_call: TRBJ1-3; v_call: TRBV6-5; cdr3_aa: CASSQTMGSGNTIYF; cdr3_nt: TGTGCCAGCAGTCAGACTATGGGGAGCGGAAACACCATATATTTT
cdr3_length: 14; clone_size: once; d_call: TRBD2; j_call: TRBJ2-3; v_call: TRBV5-1; cdr3_aa: CASSETSWSDTQYF; cdr3_nt: TGCGCCAGCAGCGAGACTAGCTGGTCGGATACGCAGTATTTT
cdr3_length: 13; clone_size: .; d_call: .; j_call: TRBJ1-5; v_call: TRBV19; cdr3_aa: CASSARALQPQHF; cdr3_nt: TGTGCCAGTAGTGCCAGGGCGCTTCAGCCCCAGCATTTT
cdr3_length: 15; clone_size: .; d_call: .; j_call: TRBJ1-4; v_call: TRBV6-5; cdr3_aa: CASREHIATNEKLFF; cdr3_nt: TGTGCCAGCAGAGAGCATATTGCAACTAATGAAAAACTGTTTTTT
cdr3_length: 14; clone_size: .; d_call: .; j_call: TRBJ2-6; v_call: TRBV15; cdr3_aa: CATSRDGGANVLTF; cdr3_nt: TGTGCCACCAGCAGAGACGGTGGGGCCAACGTCCTGACTTTC